These T cell receptor beta chains were read from a single sample in a study of blood T cell repertoires in COVID-19. Generated by immunoSEQ multiplex PCR, the TCRdb table keeps only in-frame clones and is missing some. This table has around 300,000 clones, approximately 89% appearing once. Sequencing was performed on PBMCs or T cells enriched from blood (not recorded which). The receptors stem from a woman in her late teens or twenties who had recovered from COVID-19. The CDR3 runs from the conserved cysteine through the conserved F or W. The D gene is left open where the match is weak. For some rows the clone size is stated as once, few or many, or as a class when expanded; others skip it.

>few|TRBJ2-2|TRBV4-1|TRBD1
TGCGCCAGCAGCCTCAGGGACAGGGGCGCCGGGGAGCTGTTTTTT
CASSLRDRGAGELFF
>-|TRBJ1-4|TRBV5-8|-
TGTGCCAGCAGCTTTTCAGGCCTCGATGTGGGAAAACTGTTTTTT
CASSFSGLDVGKLFF
>-|TRBJ2-5|TRBV9|-
TGTGCCAGCAGCGTACTGGGGGGAGAGACCCAGTACTTC
CASSVLGGETQYF
>-|TRBJ1-1|TRBV30|-
TGTGCCTGGAGTGGGAGGGAAGGGAACACTGAAGCTTTCTTT
CAWSGREGNTEAFF
>-|TRBJ1-5|TRBV25-1|-
TGTGCCAGCAGTAAGGGACACAATCAGCCCCAGCATTTT
CASSKGHNQPQHF
>-|TRBJ2-7|TRBV3-1/TRBV3-2|-
TGTGCCAGCAGCCAAGGTGAGAGCTCCTACGAGCAGTACTTC
CASSQGESSYEQYF
>-|TRBJ2-1|TRBV7-6|-
TGTGCCAGCAGCTTAGGTCGATTAGCTGGGAATGAGCAGTTCTTC
CASSLGRLAGNEQFF
>-|TRBJ1-1|TRBV5-1|-
TGCGCCAGCACCACGTACGACAGACTGAACACTGAAGCTTTCTTT
CASTTYDRLNTEAFF
>-|TRBJ1-2|TRBV12-3/TRBV12-4|-
TGTGCCAGCAGCCCATTAGTCAACTATGGCTACACCTTC
CASSPLVNYGYTF
>-|TRBJ1-1|TRBV10-1|TRBD1
TGCGCCAGCACCCGGGACAGTGGGACTGAAGCTTTCTTT
CASTRDSGTEAFF
>-|TRBJ1-2|TRBV30|-
TGTGCCTGGGGTCAGGGTTCTGACTATGGCTACACCTTC
CAWGQGSDYGYTF
>-|TRBJ2-7|TRBV7-9|-
TGTGCCAGCAGCCAAGGGGCAGGACCGACCTACGAGCAGTACTTC
CASSQGAGPTYEQYF
>-|TRBJ1-1|TRBV10-1|-
TGCGCCAGCAGTGAGTCGAGAGGGTCCTACACTGAAGCTTTCTTT
CASSESRGSYTEAFF
>-|TRBJ2-3|TRBV6-4|-
TGTGCCAGCAGTGTTAAGGGGAGCACAGATACGCAGTATTTT
CASSVKGSTDTQYF
>-|TRBJ1-1|TRBV6-2/TRBV6-3|-
TGTGCCAGCAGCCAGAGCCTTGAAGCTTTCTTT
CASSQSLEAFF
>-|TRBJ2-5|TRBV7-3|TRBD2
TGTGCCAGCAGCTTAGCGGGAGGGTTTAAAGAGACCCAGTACTTC
CASSLAGGFKETQYF
>-|TRBJ1-5|TRBV5-4|-
TGTGCCAGCAGCCCCCAGGGAGGGCAGCCCCAGCATTTT
CASSPQGGQPQHF
>-|TRBJ2-7|TRBV7-9|-
TGTGCCAGCAGCAGGGGCACAGGGGAGGCCGAGCAGTACTTC
CASSRGTGEAEQYF
>-|TRBJ1-1|TRBV3-1/TRBV3-2|TRBD1
TGTGCCAGCAGCCAAGTAGGACAGGGCGGTTTAGGTGAAGCTTTCTTT
CASSQVGQGGLGEAFF